The clone carrying this T cell receptor beta chain was seen many times. Amplification targeted TCR beta CDR3 regions from RNA transcripts. First-round RT-PCR with HTBI primers amplified the TCR CDR3 region. MiXCR, applied by TCRdb to the multiplex PCR reads, yields one record per CDR3 protein. Altogether roughly 500,000 distinct CDR3 sequences are present, approximately 15% being singletons, with the ten largest covering about 5.8%. The CDR3 sequence is 16 residues long. V dropped 4 bases and J dropped 5; count of bases not matched to a gene: 9. This sample is drawn from a study of T cells in Graves' hyperthyroidism and ophthalmopathy. Any patient presenting with uncontrolled infection, other autoimmune disease, pregnancy or lactation was left out.

The sequenced material came from blood. The TCR was taken from a woman in her 30s with Graves' hyperthyroidism that later progressed to Graves' ophthalmopathy. This chain connects TRBV12-3 or TRBV12-4 to TRBJ1-1; 11 nucleotides align to TRBD1. The CDR3 DNA is TGTGCCAGCAGTTCCCGACCGGACAGGGGGCGGACTGAAGCTTTCTTT. This translates into CASSSRPDRGRTEAFF.